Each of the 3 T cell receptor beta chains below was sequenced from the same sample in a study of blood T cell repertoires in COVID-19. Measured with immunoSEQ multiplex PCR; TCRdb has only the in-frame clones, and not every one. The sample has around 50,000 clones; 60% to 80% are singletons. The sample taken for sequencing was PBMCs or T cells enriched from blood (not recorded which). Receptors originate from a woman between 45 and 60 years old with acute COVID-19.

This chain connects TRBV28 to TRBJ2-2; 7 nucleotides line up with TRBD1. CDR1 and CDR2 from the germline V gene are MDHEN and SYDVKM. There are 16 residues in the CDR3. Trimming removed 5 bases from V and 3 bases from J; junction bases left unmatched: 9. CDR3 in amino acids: CASSGPQGLYTGELFF. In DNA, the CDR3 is TGTGCCAGCAGTGGACCACAGGGGCTCTACACCGGGGAGCTGTTTTTT.

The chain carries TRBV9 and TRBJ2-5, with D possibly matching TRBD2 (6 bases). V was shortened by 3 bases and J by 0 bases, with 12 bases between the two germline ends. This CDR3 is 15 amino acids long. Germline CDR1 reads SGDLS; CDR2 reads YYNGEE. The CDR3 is CASSEEGRNQETQYF. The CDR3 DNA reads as TGTGCCAGCAGCGAGGAGGGACGGAACCAAGAGACCCAGTACTTC.

The CDR3 DNA reads as TGTGCCAGCAGCGTGGTGGGGGCCAACACTGAAGCTTTCTTT. Its translation is CASSVVGANTEAFF. V and J are TRBV5-5 and TRBJ1-1, with TRBD1 as a possible D gene (6 bases). The V gene's germline CDR1 is SGHKS and CDR2 YYEKEE (reference sequence). This CDR3 contains 14 residues. V gave up 4 bases and J gave up 2 bases, with 12 bases separating them.